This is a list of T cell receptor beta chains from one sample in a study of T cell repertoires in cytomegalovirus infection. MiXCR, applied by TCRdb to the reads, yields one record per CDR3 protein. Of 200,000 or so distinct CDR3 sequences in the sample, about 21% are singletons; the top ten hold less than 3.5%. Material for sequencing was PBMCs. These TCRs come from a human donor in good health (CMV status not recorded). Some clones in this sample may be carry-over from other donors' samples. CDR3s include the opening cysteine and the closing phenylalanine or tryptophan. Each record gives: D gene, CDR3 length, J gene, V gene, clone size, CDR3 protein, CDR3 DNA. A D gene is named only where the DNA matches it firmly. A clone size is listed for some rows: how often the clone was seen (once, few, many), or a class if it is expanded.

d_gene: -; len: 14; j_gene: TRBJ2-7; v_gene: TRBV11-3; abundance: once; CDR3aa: CASSFAREHREQYF; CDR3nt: TGTGCCAGCAGCTTCGCTAGGGAGCATCGAGAGCAGTACTTC
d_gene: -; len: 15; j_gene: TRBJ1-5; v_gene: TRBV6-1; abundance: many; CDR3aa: CASSEALGANQPQHF; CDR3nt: TGTGCCAGCAGTGAAGCGTTAGGGGCGAATCAGCCCCAGCATTTT
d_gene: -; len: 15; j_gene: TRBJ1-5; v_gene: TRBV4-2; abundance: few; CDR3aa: CASSQADSGNQPQHF; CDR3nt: TGTGCCAGCAGCCAAGCGGACAGTGGCAATCAGCCCCAGCATTTT
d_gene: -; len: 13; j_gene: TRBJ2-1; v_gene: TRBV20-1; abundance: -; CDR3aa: CSAPAGGGNEQFF; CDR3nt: TGCAGTGCCCCTGCAGGGGGGGGAAATGAGCAGTTCTTC
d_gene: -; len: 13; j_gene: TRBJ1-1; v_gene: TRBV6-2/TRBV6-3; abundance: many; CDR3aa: CASDGQMNTEAFF; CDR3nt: TGTGCCAGCGACGGTCAGATGAACACTGAAGCTTTCTTT
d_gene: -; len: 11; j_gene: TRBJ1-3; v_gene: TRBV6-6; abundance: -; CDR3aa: CAANSGNTIYF; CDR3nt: TGTGCCGCCAACTCTGGAAACACCATATATTTT
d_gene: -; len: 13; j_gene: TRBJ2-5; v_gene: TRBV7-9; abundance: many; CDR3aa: CASSGRTRETQYF; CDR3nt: TGTGCCAGCAGCGGGAGGACAAGAGAGACCCAGTACTTC
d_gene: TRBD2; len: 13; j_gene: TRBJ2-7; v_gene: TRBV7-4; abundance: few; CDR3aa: CASSPGVAGSQYF; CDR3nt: TGTGCCAGCAGCCCCGGGGTAGCGGGAAGCCAGTACTTC
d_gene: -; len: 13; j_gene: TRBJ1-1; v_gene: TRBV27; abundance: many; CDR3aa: CASSFLAEGQAFF; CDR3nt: TGTGCCAGCAGTTTCCTGGCAGAAGGCCAAGCTTTCTTT
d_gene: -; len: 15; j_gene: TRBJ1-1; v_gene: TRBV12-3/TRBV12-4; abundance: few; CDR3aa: CASSLASLKNTEAFF; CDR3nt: TGTGCCAGCAGTTTAGCAAGCCTGAAGAACACTGAAGCTTTCTTT
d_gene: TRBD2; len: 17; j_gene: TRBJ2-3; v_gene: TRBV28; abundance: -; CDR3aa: CASSSPFSGSGTDTQYF; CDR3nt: TGTGCCAGCAGTTCCCCGTTTAGCGGGAGTGGGACAGATACGCAGTATTTT
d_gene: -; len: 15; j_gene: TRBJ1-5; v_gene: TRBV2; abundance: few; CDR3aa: CASRGTRGSNQPQHF; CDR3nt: TGTGCCAGCAGGGGTACCAGGGGTAGCAATCAGCCCCAGCATTTT
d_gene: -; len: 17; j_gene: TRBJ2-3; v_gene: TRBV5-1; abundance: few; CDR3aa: CASNRRADLTSTDTQYF; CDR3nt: TGCGCCAGCAACCGCCGGGCAGACCTAACTAGCACAGATACGCAGTATTTT
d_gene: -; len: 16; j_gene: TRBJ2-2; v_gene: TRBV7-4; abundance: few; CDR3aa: CASSLYGSANTGELFF; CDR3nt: TGTGCCAGCAGCTTATACGGCAGCGCAAACACCGGGGAGCTGTTTTTT
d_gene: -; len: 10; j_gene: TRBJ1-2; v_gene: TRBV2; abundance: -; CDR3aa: CASSPRYYTF; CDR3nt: TGTGCCAGCAGTCCCCGTTACTACACCTTC
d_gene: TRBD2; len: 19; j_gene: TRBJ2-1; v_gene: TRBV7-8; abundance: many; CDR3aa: CASSLRGRATSGGLNEQFF; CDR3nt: TGTGCCAGCAGCTTAAGGGGCAGGGCGACTAGCGGGGGACTCAATGAGCAGTTCTTC
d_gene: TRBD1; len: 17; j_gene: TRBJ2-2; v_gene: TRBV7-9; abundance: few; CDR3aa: CASSSGQAPSLTGELFF; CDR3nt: TGTGCCAGCAGCTCCGGACAGGCTCCTTCGCTCACCGGGGAGCTGTTTTTT
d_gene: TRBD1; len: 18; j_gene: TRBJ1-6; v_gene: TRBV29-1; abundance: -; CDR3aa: CSVEDPRRGGSYNSPLHF; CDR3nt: TGCAGCGTTGAAGATCCACGCAGGGGGGGCTCCTATAATTCACCCCTCCACTTT
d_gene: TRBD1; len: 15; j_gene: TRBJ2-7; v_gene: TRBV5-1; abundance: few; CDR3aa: CASSPRTGLSYEQYF; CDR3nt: TGCGCCAGCAGCCCTCGGACAGGGCTCTCCTACGAGCAGTACTTC
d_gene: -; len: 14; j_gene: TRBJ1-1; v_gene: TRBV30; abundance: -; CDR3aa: CAWRGRSPNTEAFF; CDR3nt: TGTGCCTGGAGAGGAAGGAGTCCGAACACTGAAGCTTTCTTT
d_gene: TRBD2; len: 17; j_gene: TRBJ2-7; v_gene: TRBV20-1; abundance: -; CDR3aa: CSARDHEGGSGIGEQYF; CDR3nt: TGCAGTGCTAGAGACCACGAAGGGGGTAGCGGGATTGGCGAGCAGTACTTC
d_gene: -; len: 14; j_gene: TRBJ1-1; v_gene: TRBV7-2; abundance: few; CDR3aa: CASSLGPGPTEAFF; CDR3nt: TGTGCCAGCAGCTTAGGGCCAGGGCCCACTGAAGCTTTCTTT
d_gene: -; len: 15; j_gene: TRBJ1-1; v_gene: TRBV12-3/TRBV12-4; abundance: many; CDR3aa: CASSLIGGGWTEAFF; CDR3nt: TGTGCCAGCAGTTTGATCGGGGGGGGCTGGACTGAAGCTTTCTTT
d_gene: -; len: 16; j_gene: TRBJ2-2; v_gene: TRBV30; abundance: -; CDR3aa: CAWTVGSGFATGELFF; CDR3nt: TGTGCCTGGACCGTGGGAAGCGGATTCGCCACCGGGGAGCTGTTTTTT
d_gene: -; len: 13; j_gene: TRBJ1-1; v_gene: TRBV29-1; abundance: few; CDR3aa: CSERTFGTTEAFF; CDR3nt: TGCAGCGAAAGAACCTTTGGAACCACTGAAGCTTTCTTT
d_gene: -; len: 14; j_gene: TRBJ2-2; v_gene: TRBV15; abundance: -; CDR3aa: CATSSGLGSGELFF; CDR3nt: TGTGCCACCAGCAGCGGACTTGGTTCCGGGGAGCTGTTTTTT